The clone carrying this T cell receptor beta chain was seen a handful of times. Data came from immunoSEQ multiplex PCR; TCRdb stores just in-frame clones and leaves some out. The sample yields approximately 46,000 clones, 80% to 95% seen once. The source of the sample is a study of T cell changes during pregnancy in multiple sclerosis. This CDR3 has 15 residues. With 6 bases clipped from V and 6 bases from J, the junction kept 9 bases outside the gene matches. Per germline, CDR1 LNHDA and CDR2 SQIVND (reference sequence). The input for sequencing was CD8+ T cells from peripheral blood mononuclear cells, taken after pregnancy. The receptor's source is a female donor with multiple sclerosis, enrolled in a pregnancy study. The chain uses TRBV19 and TRBJ1-5, with 9 bases that match TRBD1. The CDR3 protein is CASRMTGGRFQPQHF. In DNA form, the CDR3 reads TGTGCCAGTAGGATGACAGGGGGGAGATTTCAGCCCCAGCATTTT.